These T cell receptor beta chains were read from a single sample in a study of control samples from healthy donors and cancer patients. Using immunoSEQ multiplex PCR, the repertoire was profiled, and TCRdb retains in-frame clones only, with some absent. This sample has around 190,000 clones, with 90% found just once. Input material: blood. The receptors were sampled from a woman aged 50 to 60 in good health. Both conserved end residues are part of each CDR3. D genes are given only for firm matches. Rows may omit the clone size; those that give it use once, few, many or a size class.

TRBV28	TRBJ1-6	NA	16	NA	TGTGCCAGCAGTTGGTCATCGGACCTCCTTAATTCACCCCTCCACTTT	CASSWSSDLLNSPLHF
TRBV4-1	TRBJ1-1	NA	15	once	TGCGCCAGCAGCCAAGAGAGGGGACGGGACACTGAAGCTTTCTTT	CASSQERGRDTEAFF
TRBV5-8	TRBJ2-6	NA	19	once	TGTGCCAGCAGCTTGGGTCTGCCTTTACGGGCTTCTGGGGCCAACGTCCTGACTTTC	CASSLGLPLRASGANVLTF
TRBV6-2/TRBV6-3	TRBJ1-1	NA	13	once	TGTGCCAGCAGCCTCTCAGGGAGGACTGAAGCTTTCTTT	CASSLSGRTEAFF
TRBV28	TRBJ2-2	NA	15	NA	TGTGCCACCCTAACAATCCGGGAAAGCACCGGGGAGCTGTTTTTT	CATLTIRESTGELFF
TRBV7-9	TRBJ2-1	TRBD2	18	NA	TGTGCCAGCAGCTGGACTAGCGGGGGGGGTTCCTCCTACAATGAGCAGTTCTTC	CASSWTSGGGSSYNEQFF
TRBV6-2/TRBV6-3	TRBJ1-6	NA	15	NA	TGTGCCAGCAGTTATTGGATCATAGGTAATTCACCCCTCCACTTT	CASSYWIIGNSPLHF
TRBV28	TRBJ2-3	NA	16	NA	TGTGCCATCCTACCACCTGGTGGCGGGACCCTATCACCGCAGTATTTT	CAILPPGGGTLSPQYF
TRBV9	TRBJ2-7	TRBD1	16	NA	TGTGCCAGCAGCGAAACCTATGACAGGGGGAGTGGGGAGCAGTACTTC	CASSETYDRGSGEQYF
TRBV11-2	TRBJ2-4	NA	13	NA	TGTGCCAGCAGCCCTCTTAGACTAAACATTCAGTACTTC	CASSPLRLNIQYF
TRBV5-1	TRBJ1-6	TRBD1	16	NA	TGCGCCAGCAGCCCAGGGGGAGCCTCCAGAAATTCACCCCTCCACTTT	CASSPGGASRNSPLHF
TRBV27	TRBJ1-5	NA	15	NA	TGTGCCAGCAGTTTAATTGGCCACTTCGGTCAGCCCCAGCATTTT	CASSLIGHFGQPQHF
TRBV29-1	TRBJ2-1	TRBD2	13	NA	TGCAGCGTTGTGACCGGGAGGCATGATGAGCAGTTCTTC	CSVVTGRHDEQFF
TRBV9	TRBJ1-2	NA	11	NA	TGTGCCAGCAGCGATGACCGGGCCCACACCTTC	CASSDDRAHTF
TRBV7-2	TRBJ2-7	NA	13	NA	TGTGCCAGCAGCTTACCTTCGGACCTCGAGCAGTACTTC	CASSLPSDLEQYF
TRBV5-4	TRBJ1-4	NA	15	NA	TGTGCCAGCAGCCGCGGGGGACTATCTAATGAAAAACTGTTTTTT	CASSRGGLSNEKLFF